One sample yielded the 18 T cell receptor beta chains listed below, sequenced in a study of neurological immune-mediated disorders. TCRdb ran MiXCR on the 5' RACE reads and lists one entry per CDR3 protein. The top ten hold roughly 7.9% of the sample, which has tens of thousands of distinct CDR3 sequences, 5% to 6.5% seen once. Time point defined: longitudinal time-point 2. The specimen was PBMCs. These receptors were collected from a woman aged 55-69 years with multiple sclerosis.

This clonotype was seen at least ten times. V gene TRBV20-1 combines with J gene TRBJ1-5, with a tentative D call TRBD1 (5 bases). The CDR3 loop spans 14 amino acids. The germline V gene has CDR1 DFQATT and CDR2 SNEGSKA (reference sequence). Trimming cost V 4 bases and J 2 bases, with 12 bases left between them. CDR3 region: CSAIRGGGNQPQHF. DNA for the CDR3: TGCAGTGCTATACGGGGGGGGGGCAATCAGCCCCAGCATTTT.

The chain has TRBV6-6 and TRBJ2-2; TRBD2 agrees at 7 bases. Per germline, CDR1 MNHNY and CDR2 SVGAGI (reference sequence). With V trimmed by 8 bases and J by 2 bases, 2 bases remained unmatched. The CDR3 consists of 13 residues. CDR3 sequence reads: CASRDYNTGELFF. As DNA, the CDR3 is TGTGCCAGCCGGGACTACAACACCGGGGAGCTGTTTTTT.

This clonotype was counted ten times or more. The chain links TRBV6-5 to TRBJ2-3, with TRBD1 matching over 7 bases. Germline V CDR1 and CDR2: MNHEY, SVGAGI. V trimming: 6 bases; J trimming: 4 bases; junction bases outside the gene matches: 7. This CDR3 contains 14 residues. The DNA of the CDR3 is TGTGCCAGCAGCAGACGCACAGGGGCAGATACGCAGTATTTT. It codes for CASSRRTGADTQYF.

This chain uses TRBV18 with TRBJ2-7, with D possibly TRBD1 on 5 matching bases. The germline gives CDR1 KGHSH, CDR2 LQKENI. Trimming shortened V by 1 base and J by 2 bases, and 21 bases separated the two germline ends. CDR3 length equals 18 residues. The DNA for the CDR3 is TGTGCCAGCTCACCACGTCAGGGTATCATCGACGGGCCCTACGAGCAGTACTTC. This translates into CASSPRQGIIDGPYEQYF.

This clonotype was detected ten times or more. The J gene is TRBJ2-1, the V gene TRBV20-1, with TRBD2 matching 10 bases. From germline, CDR1 is DFQATT and CDR2 SNEGSKA (reference sequence). The CDR3 runs 16 residues. Trimming cost V 0 bases and J 10 bases; bases outside gene matches: 12. The CDR3 nucleotides read TGCAGTGCTAGAGATCAATCCAGCGGGGGGGCAAAGGAGCAGTTCTTC. Its protein product is CSARDQSSGGAKEQFF.

This clonotype was seen repeatedly, ten times or more. The chain recombines TRBV6-2 or TRBV6-3 with TRBJ1-5; 7 nucleotides align to TRBD1. With V trimmed by 2 bases and J by 7 bases, 5 bases remained unmatched. CDR3 length: 14 residues. CDR1 and CDR2 from the germline V gene are MNHEY and SVGEGT. The CDR3 DNA reads as TGTGCCAGCAGTTACGACAGGGCAGGACAGCCCCAGCATTTT. Amino acids: CASSYDRAGQPQHF.

The sample holds many counts of this clonotype. The chain employs TRBV9 and TRBJ1-2, with TRBD1 matching over 8 bases. The CDR3 covers 14 residues. In germline, CDR1 is SGDLS, CDR2 YYNGEE. Unmatched junction bases numbered 6, after V lost 4 bases and J lost 4 bases. CDR3 DNA: TGTGCCAGCAGCCCACAGGGGGTCGGCTATGGCTACACCTTC. It translates to CASSPQGVGYGYTF. Combining the CDR3 with reference TRBV9 and TRBJ1-2 gives the whole variable domain DSGVTQTPKHLITATGQRVTLRCSPRSGDLSVYWYQQSLDQGLQFLIQYYNGEERAKGNILERFSAQQFPDLHSELNLSSLELGDSALYFCASSPQGVGYGYTFGSGTRLTVV.

This clonotype has a count of ten or more. The CDR3 coding sequence is TGCGCCAGCAGCTTGTATGGGGGCCCTGCTGAGACCCAGTACTTC. This encodes CASSLYGGPAETQYF. This chain joins TRBV5-1 and TRBJ2-5, with D maybe TRBD1 (6 bases). CDR1 is SGHRS and CDR2 is YFSETQ in the germline V gene. The CDR3 is 15 residues long. Trimming removed 1 base from V and 5 bases from J, with 15 bases in between.

This clonotype was detected many times. The genes are TRBV5-1 and TRBJ2-5, with D hard to call. V lost 3 bases to trimming and J lost 5 bases, with 11 bases between them. This CDR3 spans 13 amino acids. Germline CDR1 and CDR2: SGHRS and YFSETQ. The CDR3: CASSSQDGETQYF. The CDR3 coding sequence is TGCGCCAGCAGCTCTCAAGACGGGGAGACCCAGTACTTC.

At least ten counts were recorded for this clonotype. The chain carries TRBV5-1 and TRBJ2-2; 7 bases are shared with TRBD1. Trimming at V came to 4 bases and at J to 7 bases, leaving 10 bases not matched to a gene. CDR3 size: 15 residues. CDR1 is SGHRS, CDR2 YFSETQ, per germline. The CDR3 protein is CASSPWTGTGGELFF. DNA for the CDR3: TGCGCCAGCAGCCCCTGGACAGGAACGGGCGGGGAGCTGTTTTTT.

At least ten counts were recorded for this clonotype. The chain is built from TRBV11-2 and TRBJ2-4; no clear D. V lost 1 base, J lost 7 bases, and 5 bases lay in between. CDR1 and CDR2 from the germline V gene are SGHAT and FQNNGV. The CDR3 is 12 residues long. The CDR3 bases are TGTGCCAGCAGCTTAGGGGGTAACATTCAGTACTTC. Protein product: CASSLGGNIQYF.

The chain links TRBV6-1 to TRBJ2-7, with 8 bases that match TRBD2. Germline V gives CDR1 MNHNS, CDR2 SASEGT. This CDR3 is 15 amino acids long. V lost 5 bases, J lost 3 bases, and 9 bases stayed unmatched. The CDR3 sequence: CASSPSSGGGYEQYF. The CDR3 DNA reads TGTGCCAGCAGTCCTTCATCCGGGGGGGGCTACGAGCAGTACTTC.

The chain carries TRBV3-1 and TRBJ1-5; D unclear. Germline lookup yields CDR1 LGHDT and CDR2 YNNKEL (reference sequence). Trimming took off 8 bases at V and 4 bases at J, with 9 bases between the two ends. There are 12 residues in the CDR3. The CDR3 DNA sequence: TGTGCCAGCTCCGAGGCTAATCAGCCCCAGCATTTT. This codes for CASSEANQPQHF.

This clonotype was picked up many times. The rearrangement joins TRBV18 to TRBJ2-7; D possibly corresponds to TRBD2 (6 bases). With 1 base removed from V and 3 bases from J, the gap between germline ends came to 19 bases. Germline V gene sequence: CDR1 KGHSH, CDR2 LQKENI. The CDR3 has 17 residues. Here the CDR3 reads CASSPRSGVTTDYEQYF. The CDR3 bases are TGTGCCAGCTCACCACGGTCGGGGGTCACTACAGACTACGAGCAGTACTTC.

This clonotype showed up many times. The chain couples TRBV11-1 to TRBJ2-2; no clear D. This CDR3 comprises 17 residues. Germline CDR1 and CDR2: SGHAT and FQDESV (reference sequence). V was pared by 5 bases and J by 0 bases, with 16 bases between. CDR3 DNA: TGTGCCAGCAGCCCCAAGCACGAACTCTCGAACACCGGGGAGCTGTTTTTT. Amino acid sequence: CASSPKHELSNTGELFF.

This clonotype was counted at least ten times. V usage is TRBV5-1 and J usage is TRBJ1-1; 9 bases align to TRBD1. Germline CDR1 is SGHRS and CDR2 is YFSETQ. CDR3 size: 16 residues. The junction had 3 bases not matched to a gene; V was cut back by 0 bases and J by 0 bases. The CDR3 bases are TGCGCCAGCAGCTTGGGGGACAGGGACGTGAACACTGAAGCTTTCTTT. Translation gives CASSLGDRDVNTEAFF.

On this clonotype itself: A read error may explain this, as a much larger clone is one base away. The chain is built from TRBV12-3 or TRBV12-4 and TRBJ2-1; 8 bases are a match to TRBD2. The CDR3 contains 14 residues. The CDR3 is CASSRTGLETEEFF. As DNA, the CDR3 is TGTGCCAGCAGCCGAACGGGACTAGAAACTGAGGAGTTCTTC.

By share, this clonotype counts as medium-sized. The chain combines TRBV10-3 with TRBJ2-3; D not certain. The length of the CDR3 is 14 residues. Trimming stripped 0 bases from V and 2 bases from J, with 6 bases between. Germline CDR1 is ENHRY and CDR2 is SYGVKD. CDR3 amino acids: CAISESALTDTQYF. In DNA, the CDR3 is TGTGCCATCAGTGAGTCAGCCCTCACAGATACGCAGTATTTT.